This T cell receptor (beta chain) was obtained from a study of T cell responses to AZD1222 COVID-19 vaccine. General study points: Most donors were white British and more were female, and clonal diversity was possibly underestimated. Unmutated variant regions are reportedly targeted by nearly half of spike-specific TCRs.

The germline CDR1 and CDR2 sequences are SGHNT and YENEEA. With 0 bases clipped from V and 7 bases from J, the junction kept 7 bases outside the gene matches. CDR3 length: 17 residues. Regarding this clone: Its target is not known.

Assay used: immunoSEQ multiplex PCR; TCRdb lists only in-frame clones, some missing. Of around 130,000 clones in the sample, roughly nine tenths were seen once. This sequence originates from an adult who received the MenACWY meningococcal vaccine as a control. The chain is built from TRBV11-3 and TRBJ2-2; 11 bases map to TRBD1. Sequencing used peripheral blood, obtained 28 days after the second dose of the MenACWY control vaccine. The CDR3 protein is CASSLEAGQGASGELFF. As DNA, the CDR3 is TGTGCCAGCAGCTTAGAGGCAGGACAGGGGGCGAGCGGGGAGCTGTTTTTT.